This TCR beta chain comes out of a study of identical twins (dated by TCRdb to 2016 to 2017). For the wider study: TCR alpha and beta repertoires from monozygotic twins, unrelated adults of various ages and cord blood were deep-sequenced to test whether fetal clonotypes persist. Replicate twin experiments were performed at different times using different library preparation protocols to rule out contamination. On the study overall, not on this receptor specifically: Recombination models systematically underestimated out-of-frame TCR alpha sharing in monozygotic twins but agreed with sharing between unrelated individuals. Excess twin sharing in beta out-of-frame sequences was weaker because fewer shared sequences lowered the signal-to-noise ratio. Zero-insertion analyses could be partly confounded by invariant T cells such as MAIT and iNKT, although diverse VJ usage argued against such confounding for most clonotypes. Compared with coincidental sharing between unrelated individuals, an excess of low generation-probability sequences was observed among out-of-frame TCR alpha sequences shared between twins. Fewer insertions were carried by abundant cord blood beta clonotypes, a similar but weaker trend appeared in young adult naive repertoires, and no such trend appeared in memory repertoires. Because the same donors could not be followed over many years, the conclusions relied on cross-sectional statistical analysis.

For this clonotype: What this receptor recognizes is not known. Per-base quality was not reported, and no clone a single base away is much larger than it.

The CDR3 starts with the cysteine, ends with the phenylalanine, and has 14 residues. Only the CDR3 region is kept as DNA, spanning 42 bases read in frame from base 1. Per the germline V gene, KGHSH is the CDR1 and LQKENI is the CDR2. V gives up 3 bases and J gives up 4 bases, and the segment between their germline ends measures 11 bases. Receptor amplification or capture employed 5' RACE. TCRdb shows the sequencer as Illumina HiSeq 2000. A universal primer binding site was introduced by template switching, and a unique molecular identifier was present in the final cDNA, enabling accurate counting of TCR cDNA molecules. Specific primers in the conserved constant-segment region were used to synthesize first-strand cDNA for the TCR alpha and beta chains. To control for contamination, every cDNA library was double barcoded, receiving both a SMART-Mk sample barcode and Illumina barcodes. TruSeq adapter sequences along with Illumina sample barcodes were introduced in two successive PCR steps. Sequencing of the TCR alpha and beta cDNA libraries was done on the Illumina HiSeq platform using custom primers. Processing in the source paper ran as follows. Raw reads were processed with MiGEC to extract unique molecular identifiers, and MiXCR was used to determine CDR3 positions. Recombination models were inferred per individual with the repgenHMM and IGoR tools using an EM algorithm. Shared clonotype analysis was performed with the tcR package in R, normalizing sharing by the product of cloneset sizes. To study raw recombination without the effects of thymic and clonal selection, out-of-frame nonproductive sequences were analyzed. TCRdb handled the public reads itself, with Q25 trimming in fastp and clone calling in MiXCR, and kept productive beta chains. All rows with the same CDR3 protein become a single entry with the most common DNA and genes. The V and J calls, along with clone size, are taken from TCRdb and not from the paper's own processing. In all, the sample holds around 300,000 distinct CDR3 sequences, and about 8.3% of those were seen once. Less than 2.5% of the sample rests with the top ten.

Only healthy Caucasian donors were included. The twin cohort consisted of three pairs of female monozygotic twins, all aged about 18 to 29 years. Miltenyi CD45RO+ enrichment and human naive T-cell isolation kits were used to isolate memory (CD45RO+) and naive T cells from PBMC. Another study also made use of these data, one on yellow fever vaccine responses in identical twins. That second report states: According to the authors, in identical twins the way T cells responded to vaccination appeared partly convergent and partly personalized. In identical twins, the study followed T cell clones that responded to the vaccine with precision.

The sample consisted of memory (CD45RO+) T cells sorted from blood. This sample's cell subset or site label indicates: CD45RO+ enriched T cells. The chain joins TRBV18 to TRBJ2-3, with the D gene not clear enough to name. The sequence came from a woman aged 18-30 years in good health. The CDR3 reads CASSPRLRPDTQYF. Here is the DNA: TGTGCCAGCTCACCTCGCCTTCGACCAGATACGCAGTATTTT.